A selection of T cell receptor beta chains follows, all from one sample in a study of blood T cell repertoires in COVID-19. Clones were read by immunoSEQ multiplex PCR, and TCRdb kept only the in-frame ones, dropping some. This table holds over 200,000 clones, approximately 88% found once. Sequencing was carried out using PBMCs or T cells enriched from blood (not recorded which). These receptors were collected from a woman aged 25 to 39 who had been exposed to COVID-19. Both conserved end residues are part of each CDR3. A D gene is named only where the DNA matches it firmly. Clone size is given for some rows only: seen once, a few or many times, or a class if the clone is expanded.

D gene | J gene | V gene | clone size | CDR3 protein | CDR3 DNA
TRBD1 | TRBJ1-5 | TRBV19 | NA | CASSFLGQGEGQPQHF | TGTGCCAGTAGTTTCCTCGGACAGGGGGAAGGCCAGCCCCAGCATTTT
NA | TRBJ2-7 | TRBV19 | NA | CASSEAGYEQYF | TGTGCCAGTAGTGAGGCGGGCTACGAGCAGTACTTC
TRBD2 | TRBJ2-3 | TRBV5-4 | NA | CASSSPRGSADTQYF | TGTGCCAGCAGCTCCCCTCGCGGGAGCGCAGATACGCAGTATTTT
TRBD2 | TRBJ2-5 | TRBV11-2 | NA | CASSPSLSPSGQETQYF | TGTGCCAGCAGCCCTAGCCTCTCCCCTAGCGGCCAAGAGACCCAGTACTTC
NA | TRBJ2-3 | TRBV9 | NA | CASSLNTVDTQYF | TGTGCCAGCAGCCTCAATACTGTCGATACGCAGTATTTT
TRBD2 | TRBJ2-1 | TRBV11-3 | NA | CASSHLGRANEQFF | TGTGCCAGCAGCCACCTGGGGAGGGCCAATGAGCAGTTCTTC
TRBD1 | TRBJ2-7 | TRBV28 | NA | CASSLWGQAYEQYF | TGTGCCAGCAGTTTATGGGGACAGGCATACGAGCAGTACTTC
NA | TRBJ1-1 | TRBV3-1/TRBV3-2 | few | CASSQELRTEAFF | TGTGCCAGCAGCCAGGAGTTGCGCACTGAAGCTTTCTTT
NA | TRBJ1-5 | TRBV19 | NA | CASSLTANQPQHF | TGTGCCAGTAGTCTTACAGCAAATCAGCCCCAGCATTTT
NA | TRBJ1-2 | TRBV21-1 | NA | CASSARDRGRRGYTF | TGTGCCAGCAGCGCCCGGGACAGGGGGCGCCGGGGCTACACCTTC
TRBD2 | TRBJ2-2 | TRBV10-1 | NA | CASSESGLADRGRELFF | TGCGCCAGCAGTGAGTCGGGACTAGCGGATAGAGGCCGGGAGCTGTTTTTT
TRBD2 | TRBJ2-7 | TRBV4-2 | NA | CASSPWTSGSPHEQYF | TGTGCCAGCAGCCCCTGGACTAGCGGGAGCCCCCACGAGCAGTACTTC
TRBD1 | TRBJ2-4 | TRBV12-5 | NA | CASGLLGQGDNIQYF | TGTGCTAGTGGTTTGCTAGGACAGGGCGACAACATTCAGTACTTC
NA | TRBJ1-2 | TRBV5-1 | NA | CASSFIFDRNLYGYTF | TGCGCCAGCAGCTTCATCTTTGACAGGAACCTCTATGGCTACACCTTC
NA | TRBJ1-2 | TRBV13 | NA | CASSLGPGNYGYTF | TGTGCCAGCAGCTTAGGCCCGGGTAACTATGGCTACACCTTC
TRBD1 | TRBJ1-1 | TRBV7-9 | NA | CASSLDRGLMTEAFF | TGTGCCAGCAGCTTAGACAGGGGGCTTATGACTGAAGCTTTCTTT
NA | TRBJ2-1 | TRBV6-7 | few | CASSYLLYNEQFF | TGTGCCAGCAGTTACCTCCTATACAATGAGCAGTTCTTC
NA | TRBJ1-4 | TRBV7-2 | NA | CASSFGGQLNEKLFF | TGTGCCAGCAGCTTTGGAGGACAGCTTAATGAAAAACTGTTTTTT
TRBD2 | TRBJ2-1 | TRBV24-1 | NA | CATSETTSGRANEQFF | TGTGCCACCAGTGAAACGACTAGCGGGAGGGCCAATGAGCAGTTCTTC
NA | TRBJ2-7 | TRBV6-5 | once | CASSYSGQGTYEQYF | TGTGCCAGCAGTTACTCGGGGCAGGGGACCTACGAGCAGTACTTC